The present TCR beta chain was sequenced within a study of T cells in Graves' hyperthyroidism and ophthalmopathy. CDR1 and CDR2 (germline): MNHNS, SASEGT. The junction had 9 bases not matched to a gene; V was cut back by 2 bases and J by 8 bases. This CDR3 spans 15 amino acids. This clonotype turned up a few times. The TCR beta CDR3 regions underwent amplification using RNA transcripts as the source. When the TCR CDR3 underwent first-round RT-PCR, the HTBI primer set was used. One entry per CDR3 protein results from TCRdb running MiXCR on the multiplex PCR reads. Seen here are about 380,000 distinct CDR3 sequences, 13% observed once, and the top ten hold around 20%.

The chain has TRBV6-1 and TRBJ2-4, with 7 bases fitting TRBD2. The sequencing input was blood. The sequence came from a man aged 25-45 years with Graves' hyperthyroidism that later progressed to Graves' ophthalmopathy. The CDR3 sequence: CASSETRVGGDIQYF. CDR3 nucleotides: TGTGCCAGCAGTGAAACCCGGGTGGGGGGGGACATTCAGTACTTC.